The rows below give T cell receptor beta chains drawn from one sample of a study of blood T cell repertoires in COVID-19. Sequencing was performed with immunoSEQ multiplex PCR; in TCRdb, only in-frame clones are kept and a portion is missing. The table lists about 49,000 clones, around 85% of them singletons. Material: peripheral blood. The receptors here all came from a human donor in a cohort sampled during active COVID-19. CDR3s include the opening cysteine and the closing phenylalanine or tryptophan. The order of the fields is clone size, J gene, D gene, V gene, CDR3 DNA, CDR3 protein. A D gene is named only where the DNA matches it firmly. Clone sizes are given selectively: once, few, many, or a class where the clone is expanded.

- TRBJ2-1 - TRBV11-3 TGTGCCAGCAGCTTAGATAGTAAGAGATACAATGAGCAGTTCTTC CASSLDSKRYNEQFF
- TRBJ2-5 TRBD2 TRBV6-2/TRBV6-3 TGTGCCAGCAGTTACGGACTAGCGGGGAAGGAGACCCAGTACTTC CASSYGLAGKETQYF
- TRBJ1-1 - TRBV28 TGTGCCAGCAGATCGGGGATCCGTGAAGCTTTCTTT CASRSGIREAFF
- TRBJ1-2 TRBD1 TRBV2 TGTGCCAGCGACACTACAGGGGGCGATGGCTACACCTTC CASDTTGGDGYTF
- TRBJ2-2 - TRBV12-5 TGTGCTAGTGGTTTCGCCGGGGAGCTGTTTTTT CASGFAGELFF
- TRBJ2-7 TRBD2 TRBV5-1 TGCGCCAGCAGGCCCGGGACTACCTCCTACGAGCAGTACTTC CASRPGTTSYEQYF
once TRBJ2-3 - TRBV19 TGTGCCAGTAGTATGATGGCGGTGAGCACAGATACGCAGTATTTT CASSMMAVSTDTQYF
- TRBJ2-7 - TRBV28 TGTGCCAGCAGTTTGACAGTCTACGAGCAGTACTTC CASSLTVYEQYF
- TRBJ1-4 TRBD1 TRBV14 TGTGCCAGCAGCCGGGGACAGAATGAAAAACTGTTTTTT CASSRGQNEKLFF
- TRBJ2-2 TRBD1 TRBV3-1/TRBV3-2 TGTGCCAGCAGACGACAGGGGGCTGAGGGGGAGCTGTTTTTT CASRRQGAEGELFF
- TRBJ1-1 TRBD1 TRBV28 TGTGCCAGCATCTCGAGGGGGCGCACTGAAGCTTTCTTT CASISRGRTEAFF
- TRBJ2-7 - TRBV21-1 TGTGCCAGCAGCAAACTTCGAGCAAATGCGGGGCGAGACGAGCAGTACTTC CASSKLRANAGRDEQYF
- TRBJ2-7 TRBD2 TRBV5-1 TGCGCCAGCAGCTTGTCGGGACTAAACTACGAGCAGTACTTC CASSLSGLNYEQYF
- TRBJ1-1 TRBD1 TRBV6-2/TRBV6-3 TGTGCCAGCAGTTCCTGGACAGGGCAGGGCACTGAAGCTTTCTTT CASSSWTGQGTEAFF